The present TCR beta chain was sequenced within a study of PD-L1 blockade in urothelial cancer. In germline, CDR1 is SGHNT, CDR2 YYREEE (reference sequence). V lost 0 bases and J lost 6; bases outside the gene matches: 11. CDR3 length: 17 residues. Here immunoSEQ multiplex PCR was the method, and the copy in TCRdb shows in-frame clones only, minus some. The sample contains 60,000 to 75,000 clones, approximately 84% of which appear only once. The sample's time point: pretreatment peripheral blood. Sample contribution per patient ranged from 1 to 8, covering pretreatment and on-treatment. The sequences come from PBMCs, collected around atezolizumab (anti-PD-L1) treatment. The J gene is TRBJ1-4, the V gene TRBV5-4; 7 bases map to TRBD1. The clonotype originates from a man in his 60s with urothelial cancer. Here the CDR3 DNA reads TGTGCCAGCAGCTTGGGAGGGGGCAAAGGAGGAGATGAAAAACTGTTTTTT. Its translation: CASSLGGGKGGDEKLFF.